This T cell receptor beta chain was sequenced for a study of blood T cell repertoires in COVID-19. The overall study: Sites in the United States, Italy and Spain provided acute and convalescent COVID-19 samples. T cells, B-cell-depleted T cells, or PBMCs provided the cDNA or gDNA that served as material.

V was cut by 1 base and J by 5 bases, with 11 bases left in between. Per the germline V gene, CDR1 is SGHDN and CDR2 is FVKESK. CDR3 length equals 14 residues. In the source study's methods: Amplification with reference gene primers provided the estimates of nucleated cell counts. Repertoires were generated with immunoSEQ multiplex PCR, while TCRdb's copy carries only in-frame clones and drops some. Clone size and the V and J calls come from that table; the DNA yielded D and trimming. Counted here are around 230,000 clones, around 85% occurring once; the ten biggest clones make up roughly 0.7%. The V call is TRBV14, the J call TRBJ2-5; D is unresolved. This sequence was found in a man between 35 and 55 years old with acute or convalescent COVID-19. Sequencing was performed on peripheral blood. The CDR3, as DNA: TGTGCCAGCAGCCAAGGAGGTCTCGTCGAGACCCAGTACTTC. Translation: CASSQGGLVETQYF.